The rows below give T cell receptor beta chains drawn from one sample of a study of cytomegalovirus exposure and HLA in healthy donors. Repertoires were generated with immunoSEQ multiplex PCR, while TCRdb's copy carries only in-frame clones and drops some. The clone table shows roughly 190,000 clones, with the ten largest holding 5.5% to 7.5%. The sequencing input was PBMCs. The receptors here all came from a man aged 25 to 45 in good health and CMV-seronegative. The CDR3 runs from the conserved cysteine through the conserved F or W. The order of the fields is J gene, D gene, V gene, CDR3 protein, CDR3 DNA. D genes are given only for firm matches.

>TRBJ2-3|TRBD1|TRBV5-8
CASSSGTGKADTQYF
TGTGCCAGCAGCTCCGGGACAGGAAAGGCAGATACGCAGTATTTT
>TRBJ1-2|TRBD1|TRBV18
CASSPPDRVYGYTF
TGTGCCAGCTCACCACCGGACAGGGTCTATGGCTACACCTTC
>TRBJ2-3|TRBD2|TRBV2
CASSEVGLAGPTDTQYF
TGTGCCAGCAGTGAAGTGGGGCTAGCGGGACCCACAGATACGCAGTATTTT
>TRBJ2-3|TRBD1|TRBV10-2
CASRTGQGASTDTQYF
TGCGCCAGCAGGACGGGACAGGGGGCTAGCACAGATACGCAGTATTTT
>TRBJ2-5|NA|TRBV25-1
CASSDLRGVEAQYF
TGTGCCAGCAGTGATCTCAGGGGGGTAGAGGCCCAGTACTTC
>TRBJ2-5|TRBD1|TRBV19
CASSSQGIQETQYF
TGTGCCAGTAGTTCACAGGGGATCCAAGAGACCCAGTACTTC
>TRBJ2-7|TRBD1|TRBV7-9
CASSSRDRTREQYF
TGTGCCAGCAGCTCCCGGGACAGGACTCGGGAGCAGTACTTC
>TRBJ1-5|NA|TRBV7-2
CASSLGGGRSNQPQHF
TGTGCCAGCAGCTTAGGGGGAGGACGGAGTAATCAGCCCCAGCATTTT
>TRBJ1-1|NA|TRBV15
CATSRKGDEAFF
TGTGCCACCTCTAGAAAGGGGGATGAAGCTTTCTTT
>TRBJ1-2|NA|TRBV5-6
CASSLNRANYGYTF
TGTGCCAGCAGCTTGAACAGGGCGAACTATGGCTACACCTTC
>TRBJ1-2|TRBD1|TRBV29-1
CSVEGTGPYGYTF
TGCAGCGTTGAAGGGACAGGGCCCTATGGCTACACCTTC
>TRBJ2-3|NA|TRBV7-5
CVRSLPTSGGAPDTQYF
TGTGTCAGAAGCCTACCGACTAGTGGGGGGGCCCCAGATACGCAGTATTTT
>TRBJ2-1|TRBD2|TRBV5-3
CARSLLRGGPGNEQFF
TGTGCCAGAAGCTTGTTGCGCGGGGGGCCTGGCAATGAGCAGTTCTTC
>TRBJ2-5|NA|TRBV6-6
CASSYSNTQETQYF
TGTGCCAGCAGTTACTCGAACACCCAAGAGACCCAGTACTTC
>TRBJ2-7|TRBD1|TRBV19
CASSEQRDSQQYF
TGTGCCAGTAGTGAACAACGGGACAGCCAGCAGTACTTC
>TRBJ2-1|NA|TRBV6-6
CASSYSRYNEQFF
TGTGCCAGCAGTTACTCGCGGTACAATGAGCAGTTCTTC